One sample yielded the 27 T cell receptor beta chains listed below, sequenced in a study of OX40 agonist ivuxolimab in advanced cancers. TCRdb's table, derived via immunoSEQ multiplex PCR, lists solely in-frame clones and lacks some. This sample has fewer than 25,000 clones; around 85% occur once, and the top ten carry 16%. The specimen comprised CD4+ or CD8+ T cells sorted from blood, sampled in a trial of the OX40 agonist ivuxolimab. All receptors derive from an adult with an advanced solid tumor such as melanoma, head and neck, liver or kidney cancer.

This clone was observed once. As DNA, the CDR3 is TGTGCCAGCAAACGTGACAGGGCGAGCACAGATACGCAGTATTTT. Residues: CASKRDRASTDTQYF. The chain uses TRBV7-2 and TRBJ2-3, with 7 bases aligning to TRBD1. This CDR3 spans 15 amino acids. V gave up 7 bases and J gave up 0 bases; unmatched junction bases: 7. Germline values: CDR1 SGHTA, CDR2 FQGNSA.

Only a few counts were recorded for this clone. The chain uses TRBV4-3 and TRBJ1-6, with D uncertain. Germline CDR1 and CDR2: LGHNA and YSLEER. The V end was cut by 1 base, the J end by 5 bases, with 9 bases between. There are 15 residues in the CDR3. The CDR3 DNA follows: TGCGCCAGCAGCCAAGCGGACCTAAATAATTCACCCCTCCACTTT. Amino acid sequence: CASSQADLNNSPLHF.

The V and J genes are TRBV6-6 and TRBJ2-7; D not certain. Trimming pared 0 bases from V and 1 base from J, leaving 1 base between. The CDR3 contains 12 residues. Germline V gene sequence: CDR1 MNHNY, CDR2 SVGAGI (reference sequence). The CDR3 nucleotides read TGTGCCAGCAGTTACTCTTCCTACGAGCAGTACTTC. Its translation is CASSYSSYEQYF.

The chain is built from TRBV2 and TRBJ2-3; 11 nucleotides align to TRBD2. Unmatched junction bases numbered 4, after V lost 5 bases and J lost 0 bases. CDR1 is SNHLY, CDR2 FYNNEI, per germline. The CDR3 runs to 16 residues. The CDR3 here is CASSPGTSGSTDTQYF. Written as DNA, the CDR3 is TGTGCCAGCAGTCCCGGGACTAGCGGTAGCACAGATACGCAGTATTTT.

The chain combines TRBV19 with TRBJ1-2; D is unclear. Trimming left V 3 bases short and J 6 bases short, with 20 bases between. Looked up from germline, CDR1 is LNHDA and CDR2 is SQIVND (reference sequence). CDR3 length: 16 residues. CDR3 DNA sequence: TGTGCCAGTAGTATTGGGGTGCGGCGAACATTACATGGCTACACCTTC. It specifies CASSIGVRRTLHGYTF.

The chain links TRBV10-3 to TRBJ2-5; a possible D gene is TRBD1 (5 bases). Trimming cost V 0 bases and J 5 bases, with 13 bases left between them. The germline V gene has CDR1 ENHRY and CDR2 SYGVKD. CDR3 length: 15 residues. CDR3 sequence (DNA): TGTGCCATCAGTGAGTCGAGGCTTGGGGCCGAGACCCAGTACTTC. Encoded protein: CAISESRLGAETQYF.

In DNA, the CDR3 is TGTGCCAGCAGCGAGGGGACAGCCTCGAATCAGCCCCAGCATTTT. Its protein product is CASSEGTASNQPQHF. The genes are TRBV9 and TRBJ1-5; TRBD1 matches 7 bases. CDR1 and CDR2 from the germline V gene are SGDLS and YYNGEE. This CDR3 region has 15 residues. V dropped 3 bases and J dropped 4; count of bases not matched to a gene: 7.

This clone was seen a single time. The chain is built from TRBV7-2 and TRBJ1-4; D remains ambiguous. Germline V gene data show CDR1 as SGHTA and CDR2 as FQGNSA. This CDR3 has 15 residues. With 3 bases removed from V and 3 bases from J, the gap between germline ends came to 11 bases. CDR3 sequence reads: CASSFQGGANEKLFF. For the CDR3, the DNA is TGTGCCAGCAGCTTCCAAGGTGGGGCTAATGAAAAACTGTTTTTT.

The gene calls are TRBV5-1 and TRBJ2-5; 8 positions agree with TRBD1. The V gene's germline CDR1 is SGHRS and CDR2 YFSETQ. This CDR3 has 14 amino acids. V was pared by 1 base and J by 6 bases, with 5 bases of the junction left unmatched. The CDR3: CASSLYRGLKTQYF. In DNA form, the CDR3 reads TGCGCCAGCAGCTTGTACAGGGGGTTGAAGACCCAGTACTTC.

The CDR3 sequence is CAWSTVAGVGEQYF. The CDR3 coding sequence is TGTGCCTGGAGTACCGTAGCGGGAGTGGGCGAGCAGTACTTC. V gene TRBV30 combines with J gene TRBJ2-7; 9 bases are shared with TRBD2. Trimming cost V 2 bases and J 6 bases; bases outside gene matches: 8. The CDR3 contains 14 residues. In germline, CDR1 is GTSNPN, CDR2 SVGIG (reference sequence). Combining the CDR3 with reference TRBV30 and TRBJ2-7 gives the whole variable domain SQTIHQWPATLVQPVGSPLSLECTVEGTSNPNLYWYRQAAGRGLQLLFYSVGIGQISSEVPQNLSASRPQDRQFILSSKKLLLSDSGFYLCAWSTVAGVGEQYFGPGTRLTVT.

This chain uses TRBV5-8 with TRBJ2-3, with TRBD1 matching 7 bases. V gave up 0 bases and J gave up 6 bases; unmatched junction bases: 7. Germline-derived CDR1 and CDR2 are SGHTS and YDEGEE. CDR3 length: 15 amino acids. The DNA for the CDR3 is TGTGCCAGCAGCTTGGAGGGGGCTAGCATCGATACGCAGTATTTT. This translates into CASSLEGASIDTQYF. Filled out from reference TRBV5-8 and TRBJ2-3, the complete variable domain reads EAGVTQSPTHLIKTRGQQATLRCSPISGHTSVYWYQQALGLGLQFLLWYDEGEERNRGNFPPRFSGRQFPNYSSELNVNALELEDSALYLCASSLEGASIDTQYFGPGTRLTVL.

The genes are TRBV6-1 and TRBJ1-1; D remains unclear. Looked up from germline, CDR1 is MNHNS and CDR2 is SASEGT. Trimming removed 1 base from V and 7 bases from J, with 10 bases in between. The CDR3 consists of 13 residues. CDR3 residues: CASSEVLKSEAFF. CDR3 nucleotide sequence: TGTGCCAGCAGTGAAGTATTGAAGAGTGAAGCTTTCTTT.

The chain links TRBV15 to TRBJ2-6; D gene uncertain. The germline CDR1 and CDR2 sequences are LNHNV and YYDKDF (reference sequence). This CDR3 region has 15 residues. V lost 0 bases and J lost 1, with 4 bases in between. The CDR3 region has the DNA TGTGCCACCAGCAGAGAGGTTTCTGGGGCCAACGTCCTGACTTTC. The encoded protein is CATSREVSGANVLTF. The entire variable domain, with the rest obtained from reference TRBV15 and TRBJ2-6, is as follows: DAMVIQNPRYQVTQFGKPVTLSCSQTLNHNVMYWYQQKSSQAPKLLFHYYDKDFNNEADTPDNFQSRRPNTSFCFLDIRSPGLGDTAMYLCATSREVSGANVLTFGAGSRLTVL.

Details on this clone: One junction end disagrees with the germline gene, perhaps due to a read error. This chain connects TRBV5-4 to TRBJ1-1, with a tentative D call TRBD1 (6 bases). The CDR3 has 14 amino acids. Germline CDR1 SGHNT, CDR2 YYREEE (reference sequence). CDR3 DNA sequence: TGTGCCAGCAGCCAGGGGTGGGGGAACGCTGAAGCTTTCTTT. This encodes CASSQGWGNAEAFF.

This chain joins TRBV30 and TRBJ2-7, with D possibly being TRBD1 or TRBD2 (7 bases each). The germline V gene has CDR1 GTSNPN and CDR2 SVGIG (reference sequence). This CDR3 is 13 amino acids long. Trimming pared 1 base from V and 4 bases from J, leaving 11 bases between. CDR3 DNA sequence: TGTGCCTGGAGTGGACAGGGACTATACGAGCAGTACTTC. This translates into CAWSGQGLYEQYF.

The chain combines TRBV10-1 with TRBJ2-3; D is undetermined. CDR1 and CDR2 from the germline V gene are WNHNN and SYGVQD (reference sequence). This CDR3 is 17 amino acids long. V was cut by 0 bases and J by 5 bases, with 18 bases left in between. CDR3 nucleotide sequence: TGCGCCAGCAGTGAGTCGGGATCCTCCGTGAAGATAGATACGCAGTATTTT. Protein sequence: CASSESGSSVKIDTQYF.

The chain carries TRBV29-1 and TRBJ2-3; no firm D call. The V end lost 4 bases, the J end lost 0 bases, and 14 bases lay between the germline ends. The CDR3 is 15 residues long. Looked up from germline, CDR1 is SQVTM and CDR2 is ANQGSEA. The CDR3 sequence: CSVVGSPGSTDTQYF. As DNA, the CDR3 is TGCAGCGTTGTGGGCAGCCCTGGAAGCACAGATACGCAGTATTTT.

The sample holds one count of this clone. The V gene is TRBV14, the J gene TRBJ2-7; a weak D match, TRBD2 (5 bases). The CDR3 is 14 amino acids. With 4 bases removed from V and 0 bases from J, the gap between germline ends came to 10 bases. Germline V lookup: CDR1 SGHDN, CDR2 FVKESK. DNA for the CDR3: TGTGCCAGCAGCCCCGGACTCCGCTCCTACGAGCAGTACTTC. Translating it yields CASSPGLRSYEQYF. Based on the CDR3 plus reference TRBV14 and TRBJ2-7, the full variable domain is EAGVTQFPSHSVIEKGQTVTLRCDPISGHDNLYWYRRVMGKEIKFLLHFVKESKQDESGMPNNRFLAERTGGTYSTLKVQPAELEDSGVYFCASSPGLRSYEQYFGPGTRLTVT.

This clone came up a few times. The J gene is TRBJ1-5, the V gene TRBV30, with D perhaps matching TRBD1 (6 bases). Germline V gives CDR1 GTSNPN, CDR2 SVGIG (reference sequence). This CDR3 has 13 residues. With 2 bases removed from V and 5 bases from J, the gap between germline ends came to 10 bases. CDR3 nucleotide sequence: TGTGCCTGGAGTCGACAGGCGGATCAGCCCCAGCATTTT. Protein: CAWSRQADQPQHF. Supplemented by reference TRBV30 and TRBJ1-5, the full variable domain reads SQTIHQWPATLVQPVGSPLSLECTVEGTSNPNLYWYRQAAGRGLQLLFYSVGIGQISSEVPQNLSASRPQDRQFILSSKKLLLSDSGFYLCAWSRQADQPQHFGDGTRLSIL.

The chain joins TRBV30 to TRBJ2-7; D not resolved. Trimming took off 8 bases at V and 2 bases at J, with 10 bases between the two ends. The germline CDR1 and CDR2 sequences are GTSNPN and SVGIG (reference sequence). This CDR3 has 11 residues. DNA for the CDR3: TGTGCCCTCACCACAGCCTACGAGCAGTACTTC. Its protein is CALTTAYEQYF.

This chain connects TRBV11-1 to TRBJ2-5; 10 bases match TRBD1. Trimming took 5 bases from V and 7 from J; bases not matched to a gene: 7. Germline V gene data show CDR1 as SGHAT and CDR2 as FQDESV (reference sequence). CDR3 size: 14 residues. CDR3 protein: CASSLDRGAVTQYF. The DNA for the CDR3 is TGTGCCAGCAGCCTGGACAGGGGGGCAGTGACCCAGTACTTC. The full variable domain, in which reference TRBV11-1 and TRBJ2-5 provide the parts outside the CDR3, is EAEVAQSPRYKITEKSQAVAFWCDPISGHATLYWYRQILGQGPELLVQFQDESVVDDSQLPKDRFSAERLKGVDSTLKIQPAELGDSAMYLCASSLDRGAVTQYFGPGTRLLVL.

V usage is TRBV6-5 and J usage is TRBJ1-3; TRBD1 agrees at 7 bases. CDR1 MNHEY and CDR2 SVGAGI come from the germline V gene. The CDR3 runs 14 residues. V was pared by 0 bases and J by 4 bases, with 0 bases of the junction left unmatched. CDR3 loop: CASSYSDRGNTIYF. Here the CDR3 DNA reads TGTGCCAGCAGTTACTCGGACAGGGGAAACACCATATATTTT.

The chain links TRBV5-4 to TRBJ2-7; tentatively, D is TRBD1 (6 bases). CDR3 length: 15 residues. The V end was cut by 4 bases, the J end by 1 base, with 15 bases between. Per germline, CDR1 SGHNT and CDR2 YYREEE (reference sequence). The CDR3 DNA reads TGTGCCAGCAGCGTACAGGGTGGTGGTTCCTACGAGCAGTACTTC. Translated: CASSVQGGGSYEQYF.

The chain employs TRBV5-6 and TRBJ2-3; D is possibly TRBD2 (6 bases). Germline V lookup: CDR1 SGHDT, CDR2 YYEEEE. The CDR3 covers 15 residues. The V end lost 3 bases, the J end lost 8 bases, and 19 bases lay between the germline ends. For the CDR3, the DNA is TGTGCCAGCAGCTCCTTGGCGGAGATTAGCGGTACGCAGTATTTT. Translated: CASSSLAEISGTQYF.

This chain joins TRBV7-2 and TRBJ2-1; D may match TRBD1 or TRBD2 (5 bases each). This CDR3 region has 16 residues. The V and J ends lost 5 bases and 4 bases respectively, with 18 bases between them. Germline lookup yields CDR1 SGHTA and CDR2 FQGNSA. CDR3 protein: CASSLSGRPFYNEQFF. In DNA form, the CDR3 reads TGTGCCAGCAGCCTATCGGGGCGACCTTTTTACAATGAGCAGTTCTTC.

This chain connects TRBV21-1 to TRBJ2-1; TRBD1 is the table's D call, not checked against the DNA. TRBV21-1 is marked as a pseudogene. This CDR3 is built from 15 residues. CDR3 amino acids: CASSKSRTGTHEQFF. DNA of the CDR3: TGTGCCAGCAGCAAATCAAGGACAGGGACCCATGAGCAGTTCTTC.

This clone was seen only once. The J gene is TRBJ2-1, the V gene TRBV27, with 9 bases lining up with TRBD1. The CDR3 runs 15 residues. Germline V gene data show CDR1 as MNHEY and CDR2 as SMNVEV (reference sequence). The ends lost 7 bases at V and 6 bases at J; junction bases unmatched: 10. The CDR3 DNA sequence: TGTGCCAGCACCCCCAGGACAGGGGTCGGCAATGAGCAGTTCTTC. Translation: CASTPRTGVGNEQFF.